These 20 T cell receptor beta chains came from one sample sequenced in a study of CD8 T cells in ankylosing spondylitis. TCRdb re-called the 5' RACE reads through MiXCR, storing one row per CDR3 protein. This table holds 150,000 to 200,000 distinct CDR3 sequences, about a third found once. The material sequenced was synovial fluid, either unsorted or a sorted T cell fraction (not recorded which). Receptor source: a male donor with ankylosing spondylitis.

This CDR3 is CSVAQGQGPYNEQFF. The CDR3 coding sequence is TGCAGCGTTGCCCAAGGACAGGGGCCCTACAATGAGCAGTTCTTC. The chain combines TRBV29-1 with TRBJ2-1; 9 positions match TRBD1. The junction had 6 bases not matched to a gene; V was cut back by 4 bases and J by 2 bases. CDR1 is SQVTM and CDR2 is ANQGSEA in the germline V gene. This CDR3 spans 15 amino acids.

This clonotype was observed a handful of times. This chain connects TRBV20-1 to TRBJ1-5; no clear D. V was trimmed by 6 bases and J by 5 bases, leaving 8 bases between them. This CDR3 contains 11 residues. Per the germline V gene, CDR1 is DFQATT and CDR2 is SNEGSKA (reference sequence). The CDR3: CSAENDQPQHF. Here the CDR3 DNA reads TGCAGTGCCGAAAACGATCAGCCCCAGCATTTT.

This clonotype was detected many times. The CDR3 sequence: CSARAETDPYSYNEQFF. The CDR3 bases are TGCAGTGCTAGAGCGGAGACGGACCCATACTCCTACAATGAGCAGTTCTTC. The chain couples TRBV20-1 to TRBJ2-1; no firm D call. This CDR3 has 17 residues. CDR1 and CDR2 (germline): DFQATT, SNEGSKA (reference sequence). The V gene lost 1 base and the J gene lost 0 bases, with 16 bases spanning the gap.

This chain joins TRBV12-3 or TRBV12-4 and TRBJ2-7; no definite D call. V shed 2 bases and J shed 3 bases, with 5 bases lying between them. This CDR3 is built from 12 residues. CDR3 coding DNA: TGTGCCAGCAGTTTAAAGGACTACGAGCAGTACTTC. Translating gives CASSLKDYEQYF.

This chain uses TRBV28 with TRBJ2-1; possibly TRBD2 for D (6 bases). The CDR3 contains 13 residues. Trimming left V 5 bases short and J 7 bases short, with 12 bases between. The germline CDR1 and CDR2 sequences are MDHEN and SYDVKM. CDR3 region: CASSPWTTNEQFF. As DNA, the CDR3 is TGTGCCAGCAGTCCCTGGACTACAAATGAGCAGTTCTTC. The full variable domain, its missing parts supplied by reference TRBV28 and TRBJ2-1, is DVKVTQSSRYLVKRTGEKVFLECVQDMDHENMFWYRQDPGLGLRLIYFSYDVKMKEKGDIPEGYSVSREKKERFSLILESASTNQTSMYLCASSPWTTNEQFFGPGTRLTVL.

This clonotype was observed at least ten times. The chain combines TRBV12-3 or TRBV12-4 with TRBJ1-5; 8 bases line up with TRBD1. The CDR3 loop spans 14 amino acids. J was trimmed by 7 bases and V by 3 bases; bases with no gene match: 5. The chain's CDR3 is CASSFGQGQQPQHF. Written as DNA, the CDR3 is TGTGCCAGCAGTTTTGGACAGGGTCAGCAGCCCCAGCATTTT.

This clonotype was detected a few times. This chain connects TRBV12-3 or TRBV12-4 to TRBJ1-1; TRBD1 is a possible D gene (6 bases). This CDR3 spans 14 amino acids. V gave up 3 bases and J gave up 5 bases, with 13 bases separating them. CDR3 in amino acids: CASSFGGRGTEAFF. In DNA, the CDR3 is TGTGCCAGCAGTTTCGGGGGGCGGGGGACTGAAGCTTTCTTT.

There are a few counts of this clonotype. V gene TRBV4-3 combines with J gene TRBJ1-4; tentative D call: TRBD1 (5 bases). The CDR3 has 15 amino acids. The germline CDR1 and CDR2 sequences are LGHNA and YSLEER. The V gene lost 4 bases and the J gene lost 3 bases, with 12 bases spanning the gap. The CDR3 here is CASSLMGVANEKLFF. The CDR3, as DNA: TGCGCCAGCAGCCTAATGGGGGTAGCTAATGAAAAACTGTTTTTT.

The gene calls are TRBV11-1 and TRBJ2-1; tentatively, D is TRBD1 or TRBD2 (5 bases each). Germline-derived CDR1 and CDR2 are SGHAT and FQDESV (reference sequence). The ends were cut back, 8 bases at V and 2 bases at J, with 13 bases in the middle. CDR3 length: 14 amino acids. The CDR3 spells CASSRRDPYNEQFF. The CDR3 nucleotides read TGTGCCAGCTCCCGCCGGGACCCCTACAATGAGCAGTTCTTC.

This chain links TRBV11-2 with TRBJ2-1, with TRBD2 identical over 10 bases. The ends lost 5 bases at V and 12 bases at J; junction bases unmatched: 7. Germline CDR1 is SGHAT and CDR2 is FQNNGV. The CDR3 sequence is 13 residues long. CDR3: CASSEAGGNWQFF. The DNA for the CDR3 is TGTGCCAGCAGCGAAGCGGGGGGGAACTGGCAGTTCTTC.

This chain connects TRBV9 to TRBJ1-1; 10 nucleotides line up with TRBD1. Losses at the gene ends were 4 bases for V and 4 bases for J; bases not matched to a gene: 7. Germline CDR1 reads SGDLS; CDR2 reads YYNGEE. The CDR3 runs to 15 residues. CDR3 sequence: CASSQRTGGATEAFF. The CDR3 DNA follows: TGTGCCAGCAGCCAGCGGACAGGGGGAGCCACTGAAGCTTTCTTT. Full variable domain (rest looked up from reference TRBV9 and TRBJ1-1): DSGVTQTPKHLITATGQRVTLRCSPRSGDLSVYWYQQSLDQGLQFLIQYYNGEERAKGNILERFSAQQFPDLHSELNLSSLELGDSALYFCASSQRTGGATEAFFGQGTRLTVV.

This chain uses TRBV25-1 with TRBJ1-4; unclear D gene. The V gene lost 2 bases and the J gene lost 0 bases, with 7 bases spanning the gap. Germline CDR1 is MGHDK and CDR2 is SYGVNS. The length of the CDR3 is 15 residues. The CDR3 region has the DNA TGTGCCAGCAGTGAAGGGTGGACAACTAATGAAAAACTGTTTTTT. It encodes CASSEGWTTNEKLFF.

The chain recombines TRBV29-1 with TRBJ2-2; D is ambiguous. V was trimmed by 3 bases and J by 6 bases, leaving 8 bases between them. Germline assignment: CDR1 SQVTM and CDR2 ANQGSEA. This CDR3 contains 12 residues. CDR3 amino acids: CSVESGAGELFF. For the CDR3, the DNA is TGCAGCGTTGAGAGTGGGGCCGGGGAGCTGTTTTTT.

This chain links TRBV7-6 with TRBJ2-7; the D gene is possibly TRBD1 (5 bases). V lost 0 bases and J lost 6, with 6 bases in between. Germline CDR1 reads SGHVS; CDR2 reads FNYEAQ. This CDR3 is built from 12 residues. The CDR3 loop reads CASSLATGEQYF. The CDR3 region has the DNA TGTGCCAGCAGCTTAGCTACAGGCGAGCAGTACTTC. Complete variable domain (other parts from reference TRBV7-6 and TRBJ2-7): GAGVSQSPRYKVTKRGQDVALRCDPISGHVSLYWYRQALGQGPEFLTYFNYEAQQDKSGLPNDRFSAERPEGSISTLTIQRTEQRDSAMYRCASSLATGEQYFGPGTRLTVT.

This clonotype was observed many times. The J gene is TRBJ2-7, the V gene TRBV11-2; either TRBD1 or TRBD2 may supply D (5 bases each). The germline V gene has CDR1 SGHAT and CDR2 FQNNGV. The CDR3 loop spans 12 amino acids. Trimming cost V 3 bases and J 2 bases, with 5 bases left between them. The CDR3 bases are TGTGCCAGCAGCTTGGGGGCCTACGAGCAGTACTTC. It is translated as CASSLGAYEQYF.

The chain couples TRBV30 to TRBJ1-2; 12 nucleotides align to TRBD1. The CDR3 is 14 amino acids. CDR1 and CDR2 from the germline V gene are GTSNPN and SVGIG (reference sequence). The V gene end was trimmed by 1 base and the J gene end by 6 bases; junction bases not matched to a gene: 3. Here the CDR3 reads CAWSGGQGAHGYTF. CDR3 bases: TGTGCCTGGAGTGGGGGACAGGGGGCCCATGGCTACACCTTC.

This clonotype was detected a few times. The V gene is TRBV18, the J gene TRBJ2-7, with a tentative D call TRBD1 (5 bases). V shed 0 bases and J shed 0 bases, with 6 bases lying between them. The germline CDR1 and CDR2 sequences are KGHSH and LQKENI. This CDR3 has 14 residues. The CDR3 DNA sequence: TGTGCCAGCTCACCACCGACAGCCTCCTACGAGCAGTACTTC. This gives the protein CASSPPTASYEQYF.

V is TRBV19 and J is TRBJ2-2, with 12 bases aligning to TRBD2. The V and J ends lost 3 bases and 3 bases, in that order; junction bases with no gene match: 8. This CDR3 spans 18 amino acids. In germline, CDR1 is LNHDA, CDR2 SQIVND (reference sequence). The CDR3 loop reads CASSIALAGGPYTGELFF. CDR3 nucleotide sequence: TGTGCCAGTAGTATCGCGCTAGCGGGAGGGCCGTACACCGGGGAGCTGTTTTTT. The complete variable domain, with remaining parts taken from reference TRBV19 and TRBJ2-2, reads DGGITQSPKYLFRKEGQNVTLSCEQNLNHDAMYWYRQDPGQGLRLIYYSQIVNDFQKGDIAEGYSVSREKKESFPLTVTSAQKNPTAFYLCASSIALAGGPYTGELFFGEGSRLTVL.

This clonotype was seen only a few times. The rearrangement joins TRBV20-1 to TRBJ2-1, with a weak D call TRBD2 (7 bases). V was trimmed by 0 bases and J by 4 bases, leaving 16 bases between them. CDR3 size: 16 residues. The germline gives CDR1 DFQATT, CDR2 SNEGSKA (reference sequence). For the CDR3, the DNA is TGCAGTGCTAGAGACCGGGGGGCCTGGGGGTACAATGAGCAGTTCTTC. It encodes CSARDRGAWGYNEQFF.

This clonotype has a count of ten or more. The rearrangement joins TRBV2 to TRBJ2-3, with D tentatively TRBD2 (5 bases). The CDR3 is 15 amino acids. Germline values: CDR1 SNHLY, CDR2 FYNNEI. Trimming removed 4 bases at V and 4 bases at J, with 15 bases between. This chain's CDR3 is CASSVDGKKADTQYF. DNA of the CDR3: TGTGCCAGCAGTGTCGACGGGAAGAAAGCAGATACGCAGTATTTT.